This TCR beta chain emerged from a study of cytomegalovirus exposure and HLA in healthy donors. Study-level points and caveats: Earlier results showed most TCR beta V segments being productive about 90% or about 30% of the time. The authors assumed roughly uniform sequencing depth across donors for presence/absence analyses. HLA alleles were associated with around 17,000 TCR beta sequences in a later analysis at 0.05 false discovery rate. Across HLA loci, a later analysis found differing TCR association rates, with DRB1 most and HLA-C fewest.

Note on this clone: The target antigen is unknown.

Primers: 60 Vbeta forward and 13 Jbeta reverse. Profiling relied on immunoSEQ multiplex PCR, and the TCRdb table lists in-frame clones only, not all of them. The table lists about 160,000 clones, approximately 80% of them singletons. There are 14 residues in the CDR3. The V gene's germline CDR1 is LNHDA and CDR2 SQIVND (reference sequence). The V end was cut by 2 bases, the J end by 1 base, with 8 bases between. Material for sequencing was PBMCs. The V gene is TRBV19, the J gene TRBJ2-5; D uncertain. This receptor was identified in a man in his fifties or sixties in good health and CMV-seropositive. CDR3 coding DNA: TGTGCCAGTAGTATATTGGTGGCCCAAGAGACCCAGTACTTC. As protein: CASSILVAQETQYF.